The 27 T cell receptor beta chains presented below share a single source sample, sequenced in a study of OX40 agonist ivuxolimab in advanced cancers. The method was immunoSEQ multiplex PCR; TCRdb's version includes in-frame clones alone and lacks a portion of them. There are 43,000 or so clones in the sample; approximately 83% occur only once, and 35% lies in the top ten. Sequenced here: CD4+ or CD8+ T cells sorted from blood, sampled in a trial of the OX40 agonist ivuxolimab. Receptor source: an adult with an advanced solid tumor such as melanoma, head and neck, liver or kidney cancer.

The gene calls are TRBV18 and TRBJ2-1; D possibly corresponds to TRBD1 (6 bases). The CDR3 extends over 14 amino acids. V was cut by 0 bases and J by 8 bases, with 11 bases left in between. CDR1 and CDR2 (germline): KGHSH, LQKENI. CDR3 sequence (DNA): TGTGCCAGCTCACCACCCAATGGGGGCCATGAGCAGTTCTTC. Translating it yields CASSPPNGGHEQFF.

The chain employs TRBV5-8 and TRBJ1-2; possible D gene TRBD1, 5 bases. The CDR3 is made up of 14 amino acids. Trimming stripped 4 bases from V and 2 bases from J, with 12 bases between. The V gene's germline CDR1 is SGHTS and CDR2 YDEGEE. The CDR3 protein is CASSPRTRNYGYTF. The CDR3 region has the DNA TGTGCCAGCAGCCCGAGGACACGAAACTATGGCTACACCTTC. The whole variable domain, remainder taken from reference TRBV5-8 and TRBJ1-2, is EAGVTQSPTHLIKTRGQQATLRCSPISGHTSVYWYQQALGLGLQFLLWYDEGEERNRGNFPPRFSGRQFPNYSSELNVNALELEDSALYLCASSPRTRNYGYTFGSGTRLTVV.

This clone came up once. V usage is TRBV7-8 and J usage is TRBJ2-3; TRBD1 matches at 7 bases. The germline CDR1 and CDR2 sequences are SGHVS and FQNEAQ. Trimming took 5 bases from V and 3 from J; bases not matched to a gene: 5. The CDR3 contains 14 residues. The CDR3 DNA is TGTGCCAGCAGCCCGAGGACAGGTACAGATACGCAGTATTTT. It is translated as CASSPRTGTDTQYF.

V is TRBV7-6 and J is TRBJ1-4, with a tentative D call TRBD1 (5 bases). Per germline, CDR1 SGHVS and CDR2 FNYEAQ. V was trimmed by 5 bases and J by 4 bases, leaving 8 bases between them. The CDR3 covers 13 residues. CDR3: CASSMTVNEKLFF. CDR3 sequence (DNA): TGTGCCAGCAGCATGACAGTTAATGAAAAACTGTTTTTT. Based on the CDR3 plus reference TRBV7-6 and TRBJ1-4, the full variable domain is GAGVSQSPRYKVTKRGQDVALRCDPISGHVSLYWYRQALGQGPEFLTYFNYEAQQDKSGLPNDRFSAERPEGSISTLTIQRTEQRDSAMYRCASSMTVNEKLFFGSGTQLSVL.

This clone was detected only a few times. The CDR3 sequence: CASSSLDSTPYF. CDR3 sequence (DNA): TGCGCCAGCAGTAGTCTGGACAGCACACCGTACTTC. The chain couples TRBV10-1 to TRBJ2-7; weak D call: TRBD1 (6 bases). CDR1 is WNHNN, CDR2 SYGVQD, per germline (reference sequence). The CDR3 runs to 12 residues. V dropped 5 bases and J dropped 12 bases, with 17 bases sitting between them.

J is TRBJ2-1 and V is TRBV7-3; 8 bases match TRBD2. Germline V gives CDR1 SGHTA, CDR2 FQGTGA. After removal of 0 bases from V and 0 bases from J, the junction contained 7 bases not matched to a gene. The CDR3 has 18 amino acids. CDR3 nucleotides: TGTGCCAGCAGCTTAACGCGAACTAGCGGAGGCTCCTACAATGAGCAGTTCTTC. Translated: CASSLTRTSGGSYNEQFF.

Comment on this clone: Germline and junction disagree at one end, which may indicate a read error. This chain joins TRBV5-1 and TRBJ2-5, with 8 bases matching TRBD1. CDR1 and CDR2 (germline): SGHRS, YFSETQ. This CDR3 is built from 15 residues. The CDR3 reads CAGSSETGVWETQYF. CDR3 DNA: TGCGCCGGCAGCTCTGAGACAGGGGTTTGGGAGACCCAGTACTTC.

The chain couples TRBV4-1 to TRBJ2-3; 7 nucleotides align to TRBD1. The CDR3 has 14 amino acids. Germline CDR1 is MGHRA and CDR2 is YSYEKL. V shed 0 bases, J shed 3 bases, and the junction held 0 bases outside the gene matches. In nucleotides, the CDR3 is TGCGCCAGCAGCCAAGACAGGGGGACAGATACGCAGTATTTT. Amino acid sequence: CASSQDRGTDTQYF.

CDR3 sequence reads: CASSVATGLNEQFF. The CDR3 nucleotides read TGTGCCAGCAGCGTAGCTACGGGACTCAATGAGCAGTTCTTC. V usage is TRBV9 and J usage is TRBJ2-1, with TRBD2 as a possible D gene (6 bases). The CDR3 runs 14 residues. V lost 0 bases to trimming and J lost 6 bases, with 10 bases between them. From germline, CDR1 is SGDLS and CDR2 YYNGEE.

The chain links TRBV7-2 to TRBJ2-5; TRBD2 agrees at 9 bases. Looked up from germline, CDR1 is SGHTA and CDR2 is FQGNSA. The V and J ends lost 9 bases and 5 bases, in that order; junction bases with no gene match: 13. CDR3 length equals 15 residues. Here the CDR3 reads CASQAGGHPGETQYF. As DNA, the CDR3 is TGTGCCAGTCAAGCGGGGGGCCATCCTGGTGAGACCCAGTACTTC.

This CDR3 is CASSASGGLVTDTQYF. DNA for the CDR3: TGTGCCAGCAGCGCTAGCGGGGGTTTGGTCACAGATACGCAGTATTTT. The chain employs TRBV11-2 and TRBJ2-3, with TRBD2 matching 10 bases. This CDR3 has 16 residues. With 5 bases clipped from V and 2 bases from J, the junction kept 7 bases outside the gene matches. The germline gives CDR1 SGHAT, CDR2 FQNNGV.

The chain joins TRBV2 to TRBJ1-1; D gene ambiguous. The V and J ends lost 6 bases and 2 bases respectively, with 13 bases between them. Germline-derived CDR1 and CDR2 are SNHLY and FYNNEI. This CDR3 comprises 14 residues. CDR3 loop: CASSAYSVNTEAFF. The DNA for the CDR3 is TGTGCCAGCAGCGCCTACAGCGTCAACACTGAAGCTTTCTTT. Full variable domain (remainder filled in from reference TRBV2 and TRBJ1-1): EPEVTQTPSHQVTQMGQEVILRCVPISNHLYFYWYRQILGQKVEFLVSFYNNEISEKSEIFDDQFSVERPDGSNFTLKIRSTKLEDSAMYFCASSAYSVNTEAFFGQGTRLTVV.

This chain uses TRBV13 with TRBJ2-1; a possible D gene is TRBD2 (5 bases). Per the germline V gene, CDR1 is PRHDT and CDR2 is FYEKMQ (reference sequence). V was shortened by 1 base and J by 1 base, with 5 bases between the two germline ends. The CDR3 length is 14 residues. The CDR3 nucleotides read TGTGCCAGCAGCTTAGCGGGATCCTACAATGAGCAGTTCTTC. This gives the protein CASSLAGSYNEQFF.

The V gene is TRBV6-5, the J gene TRBJ2-3; no firm D call. The germline CDR1 and CDR2 sequences are MNHEY and SVGAGI. Trimming cost V 8 bases and J 3 bases, with 12 bases left between them. CDR3 size: 13 residues. The CDR3, as DNA: TGTGCCAGCGGCGATATAGGTACAGATACGCAGTATTTT. Encoded protein: CASGDIGTDTQYF.

This chain joins TRBV5-1 and TRBJ2-2; D gene unclear. V gave up 0 bases and J gave up 0 bases, with 6 bases separating them. This CDR3 region has 15 residues. Per germline, CDR1 SGHRS and CDR2 YFSETQ. CDR3 sequence reads: CASSLEGANTGELFF. The DNA of the CDR3 is TGCGCCAGCAGCTTGGAGGGTGCGAACACCGGGGAGCTGTTTTTT.

The chain uses TRBV18 and TRBJ2-7, with 7 bases identical to TRBD2. The CDR3 contains 15 residues. V shed 0 bases and J 4 bases; nucleotides not matched to a gene: 6. The germline V gene has CDR1 KGHSH and CDR2 LQKENI. The DNA of the CDR3 is TGTGCCAGCTCACCACCCGCGGGAGCAGGTTACGAGCAGTACTTC. It translates to CASSPPAGAGYEQYF.

The chain uses TRBV2 and TRBJ2-7; no firm D call. Germline CDR1 is SNHLY and CDR2 is FYNNEI. V lost 6 bases, J lost 2 bases, and 11 bases lay in between. CDR3 size: 13 residues. The CDR3 spells CASSSGLTYEQYF. The CDR3 DNA is TGTGCCAGCAGCTCGGGCCTCACCTACGAGCAGTACTTC. Full variable domain (missing parts from reference TRBV2 and TRBJ2-7): EPEVTQTPSHQVTQMGQEVILRCVPISNHLYFYWYRQILGQKVEFLVSFYNNEISEKSEIFDDQFSVERPDGSNFTLKIRSTKLEDSAMYFCASSSGLTYEQYFGPGTRLTVT.

The rearrangement uses TRBV23-1 and TRBJ1-2; D is possibly TRBD1 (6 bases). TRBV23-1 carries the ORF label, with uncertain function. V was pared by 8 bases and J by 2 bases, with 12 bases between. The CDR3 contains 13 residues. CDR3 in DNA: TGCGCCAGCCTCGAGAGGGGGAACTATGGCTACACCTTC. It encodes CASLERGNYGYTF.

The V and J genes are TRBV18 and TRBJ1-2; D is possibly TRBD1 (5 bases). V was clipped by 4 bases and J by 5 bases, with 8 bases between them. CDR3 length: 12 residues. Germline CDR1 and CDR2: KGHSH and LQKENI. CDR3 region: CASSLGGYGYTF. The CDR3 nucleotides are TGTGCCAGCTCACTGGGGGGATATGGCTACACCTTC.

The CDR3 DNA is TGTGCCAGCAGCTTAGGGTTCGGTAACTATGGCTACACCTTC. It yields the protein CASSLGFGNYGYTF. The chain is built from TRBV11-2 and TRBJ1-2, with D unresolved. Between the trimmed V and J ends, which lost 1 base and 1 base, there was a span of 7 bases. This CDR3 contains 14 residues. Germline CDR1 SGHAT, CDR2 FQNNGV.

Concerning this clone itself: Mismatch with germline at one junction end may stem from a read error. The chain links TRBV5-4 to TRBJ2-7, with 8 bases lining up with TRBD2. The CDR3 sequence is 14 residues long. Germline V CDR1 and CDR2: SGHNT, YYREEE (reference sequence). CDR3 nucleotides: TGTGCCAGCAGCTTGGCGGGGGGGCCATACGGGCAGTACTTC. As protein: CASSLAGGPYGQYF.

The V call is TRBV6-1, the J call TRBJ1-3; a weak D match, TRBD1 (5 bases). Germline V gene lookup returns CDR1 MNHNS and CDR2 SASEGT. The CDR3 sequence is 15 residues long. The V and J ends lost 3 bases and 2 bases respectively, with 11 bases between them. The CDR3 sequence is CASSEQGLPGNTIYF. The CDR3 coding sequence is TGTGCCAGCAGTGAGCAGGGTTTACCTGGAAACACCATATATTTT.

The chain is built from TRBV6-5 and TRBJ2-1; 13 nucleotides match TRBD2. The ends lost 6 bases at V and 7 bases at J; junction bases unmatched: 6. The germline CDR1 and CDR2 sequences are MNHEY and SVGAGI. CDR3 length equals 15 residues. DNA of the CDR3: TGTGCCAGCAGATTCGGACTAGCGGGAGTGAATGAGCAGTTCTTC. Its translation: CASRFGLAGVNEQFF.

As for this clone: One junction end does not reproduce the germline sequence, and a read error may be involved. The rearrangement links TRBV5-1 to TRBJ2-7, with 7 bases that match TRBD1. Per the germline V gene, CDR1 is SGHRS and CDR2 is YFSETQ. CDR3 length: 16 amino acids. In nucleotides, the CDR3 is TGTGCCAGCAGCTTGGACTTGGGGACAGCATCCTACGAGCAGTACTTC. It yields the protein CASSLDLGTASYEQYF.

The chain is built from TRBV9 and TRBJ1-1; no clear D gene. CDR3 size: 13 residues. Trimming cost V 4 bases and J 2 bases, with 9 bases left between them. Germline CDR1 is SGDLS and CDR2 is YYNGEE. CDR3 nucleotides: TGTGCCAGCAGCCCCGGCGGCAACACTGAAGCTTTCTTT. Translation: CASSPGGNTEAFF. Full variable domain (rest looked up from reference TRBV9 and TRBJ1-1): DSGVTQTPKHLITATGQRVTLRCSPRSGDLSVYWYQQSLDQGLQFLIQYYNGEERAKGNILERFSAQQFPDLHSELNLSSLELGDSALYFCASSPGGNTEAFFGQGTRLTVV.

The gene calls are TRBV5-4 and TRBJ2-3; 7 nucleotides align to TRBD2. V dropped 2 bases and J dropped 2; count of bases not matched to a gene: 5. The V gene's germline CDR1 is SGHNT and CDR2 YYREEE (reference sequence). The CDR3 runs 15 residues. The CDR3 sequence is CASSLRTRSTDTQYF. As DNA, the CDR3 is TGTGCCAGCAGCTTACGGACTAGATCCACAGATACGCAGTATTTT.

The chain combines TRBV7-3 with TRBJ2-7, with TRBD1 matching over 11 bases. Germline CDR1 and CDR2: SGHTA and FQGTGA. Trimming cost V 5 bases and J 4 bases; bases outside gene matches: 4. CDR3 length: 14 amino acids. The CDR3, as DNA: TGTGCCAGCAGCCTGGGACAGGGGGTTTACGAGCAGTACTTC. Translation gives CASSLGQGVYEQYF.